Reported below is one T cell receptor beta chain. The isolated RNA, all of it, was reverse transcribed, so expressed TCRB transcripts were what got sequenced. This table comes from immunoSEQ multiplex PCR, and its TCRdb copy is limited to in-frame clones, with some not included. The repertoire holds around 400,000 clones, around an eighth seen once, with about 0.017% in the top ten. The record originates from a study of beta chain features in type 1 diabetes. The CDR3 consists of 13 residues. Between the trimmed V and J ends, which lost 4 bases and 1 base, there was a span of 8 bases. Germline loops: CDR1 SGHTA, CDR2 FQGNSA.

This chain joins TRBV7-2 and TRBJ2-7; D is undetermined. The sequencing sample was made of naive CD4+ T cells from blood. The receptor comes from a young man in good health. CDR3 nucleotides: TGTGCCAGCAGCTCTTCGCGGTCCTACGAGCAGTACTTC. It is translated as CASSSSRSYEQYF.